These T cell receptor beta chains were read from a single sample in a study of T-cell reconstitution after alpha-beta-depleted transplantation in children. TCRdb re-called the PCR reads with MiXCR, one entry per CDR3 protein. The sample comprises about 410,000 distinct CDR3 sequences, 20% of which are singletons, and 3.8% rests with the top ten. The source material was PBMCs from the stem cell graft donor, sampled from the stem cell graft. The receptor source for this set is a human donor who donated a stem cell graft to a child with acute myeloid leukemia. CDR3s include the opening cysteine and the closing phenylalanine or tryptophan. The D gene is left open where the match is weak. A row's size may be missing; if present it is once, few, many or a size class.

CDR3: CASSRAGVSTDTQYF; DNA: TGTGCCAGCAGCCGGGCGGGAGTAAGTACAGATACGCAGTATTTT; V: TRBV3-1; size: -; D: TRBD2; J: TRBJ2-3
CDR3: CSARKVGSNQPQHF; DNA: TGCAGCGCACGAAAGGTGGGGAGCAATCAGCCCCAGCATTTT; V: TRBV20-1; size: -; D: -; J: TRBJ1-5
CDR3: CASRPIAGRKETQYF; DNA: TGTGCCAGCAGGCCTATAGCGGGAAGAAAAGAGACCCAGTACTTC; V: TRBV21-1; size: -; D: -; J: TRBJ2-5
CDR3: CSVGTGLNTGELFF; DNA: TGCAGCGTTGGGACAGGGTTGAACACCGGGGAGCTGTTTTTT; V: TRBV29-1; size: few; D: TRBD1; J: TRBJ2-2
CDR3: CSARVGLAGSYNEQFF; DNA: TGCAGTGCTAGAGTAGGTCTAGCGGGTTCCTACAATGAGCAGTTCTTC; V: TRBV20-1; size: many; D: TRBD2; J: TRBJ2-1
CDR3: CSARAIPGLAGVAEVYEQYF; DNA: TGCAGTGCTAGAGCTATTCCCGGACTAGCGGGAGTGGCGGAGGTCTACGAGCAGTACTTC; V: TRBV20-1; size: -; D: TRBD2; J: TRBJ2-7
CDR3: CSAADYQPSYEQYF; DNA: TGCAGTGCCGCGGACTACCAACCCTCCTACGAGCAGTACTTC; V: TRBV20-1; size: many; D: -; J: TRBJ2-7
CDR3: CSAETLAGEQYF; DNA: TGCAGTGCTGAGACCTTAGCGGGAGAGCAGTACTTC; V: TRBV20-1; size: -; D: TRBD2; J: TRBJ2-7
CDR3: CASSQGQGMEKLFF; DNA: TGTGCCAGCAGCCAAGGACAGGGGATGGAAAAACTGTTTTTT; V: TRBV4-2; size: few; D: TRBD1; J: TRBJ1-4
CDR3: CASSIGDQETQYF; DNA: TGTGCCAGCAGCATAGGGGACCAAGAGACCCAGTACTTC; V: TRBV21-1; size: few; D: -; J: TRBJ2-5
CDR3: CASSRSGGLGYNEQFF; DNA: TGCGCCAGCAGCCGATCGGGGGGACTAGGGTACAATGAGCAGTTCTTC; V: TRBV5-1; size: few; D: TRBD2; J: TRBJ2-1
CDR3: CASSLVLGTVYNEQFF; DNA: TGTGCCAGCAGCCTGGTCTTGGGTACCGTGTACAATGAGCAGTTCTTC; V: TRBV11-1; size: -; D: -; J: TRBJ2-1
CDR3: CASSLGLAPNEQFF; DNA: TGCGCCAGCAGCTTGGGACTCGCCCCCAATGAGCAGTTCTTC; V: TRBV5-1; size: few; D: -; J: TRBJ2-1
CDR3: CASTGLAGGGSYEQYF; DNA: TGCGCCAGCACCGGACTAGCGGGAGGAGGATCCTACGAGCAGTACTTC; V: TRBV10-2; size: many; D: TRBD2; J: TRBJ2-7
CDR3: CSARDLLSGYNEQFF; DNA: TGCAGTGCTAGAGATCTTCTTAGCGGGTACAATGAGCAGTTCTTC; V: TRBV20-1; size: -; D: TRBD2; J: TRBJ2-1
CDR3: CSVDPGQQETQYF; DNA: TGCAGCGTTGACCCCGGCCAACAAGAGACCCAGTACTTC; V: TRBV29-1; size: -; D: -; J: TRBJ2-5
CDR3: CASSPQVNSPLHF; DNA: TGTGCCAGCAGCCCCCAAGTGAATTCACCCCTCCACTTT; V: TRBV7-9; size: -; D: -; J: TRBJ1-6
CDR3: CASSSGAGRNEQFF; DNA: TGTGCCAGCAGTTCTGGGGCAGGACGCAATGAGCAGTTCTTC; V: TRBV12-3/TRBV12-4; size: many; D: -; J: TRBJ2-1
CDR3: CASGASGQGGQPQHF; DNA: TGTGCTAGTGGTGCCTCTGGACAGGGAGGACAGCCCCAGCATTTT; V: TRBV12-5; size: -; D: TRBD1; J: TRBJ1-5
CDR3: CATSRGVQIGNHEQYF; DNA: TGTGCCACCAGCAGAGGAGTACAGATAGGGAACCACGAGCAGTACTTC; V: TRBV15; size: -; D: -; J: TRBJ2-7
CDR3: CASSLSSSDTQYF; DNA: TGTGCCAGCAGCTTAAGTAGCTCAGATACGCAGTATTTT; V: TRBV7-2; size: few; D: -; J: TRBJ2-3
CDR3: CASSQADRDDQPQHF; DNA: TGCGCCAGCAGCCAAGCGGACAGGGACGATCAGCCCCAGCATTTT; V: TRBV4-1; size: many; D: TRBD1; J: TRBJ1-5
CDR3: CASSRFPGLAGVFDEQFF; DNA: TGCGCCAGCAGTCGCTTCCCAGGACTAGCGGGAGTTTTTGATGAGCAGTTCTTC; V: TRBV5-1; size: few; D: TRBD2; J: TRBJ2-1
CDR3: CASSLAERDTQYF; DNA: TGTGCCAGCAGCTTAGCGGAGCGAGATACGCAGTATTTT; V: TRBV5-6; size: few; D: -; J: TRBJ2-3
CDR3: CSVDRGPGAFF; DNA: TGCAGCGTTGACAGGGGCCCTGGAGCTTTCTTT; V: TRBV29-1; size: many; D: -; J: TRBJ1-1
CDR3: CASSLNWDRGRETQYF; DNA: TGTGCCAGCAGCTTGAACTGGGACAGGGGACGGGAGACCCAGTACTTC; V: TRBV11-2; size: -; D: TRBD1; J: TRBJ2-5
CDR3: CASSSSSSHEQFF; DNA: TGTGCCAGCAGCTCGTCGTCTAGCCATGAGCAGTTCTTC; V: TRBV7-9; size: many; D: -; J: TRBJ2-1
CDR3: CSACQGSSYNEQFF; DNA: TGCAGTGCCTGCCAGGGCAGCTCCTACAATGAGCAGTTCTTC; V: TRBV20-1; size: -; D: -; J: TRBJ2-1
CDR3: CSVWSSVETQYF; DNA: TGCAGCGTGTGGTCGTCGGTGGAGACCCAGTACTTC; V: TRBV29-1; size: -; D: -; J: TRBJ2-5
CDR3: CASTRDPYNSPLHF; DNA: TGTGCCAGCACCAGGGACCCCTATAATTCACCCCTCCACTTT; V: TRBV2; size: many; D: -; J: TRBJ1-6
CDR3: CSARKRADEQFF; DNA: TGCAGTGCAAGAAAGCGGGCGGATGAGCAGTTCTTC; V: TRBV20-1; size: few; D: -; J: TRBJ2-1
CDR3: CASRGQDTEAFF; DNA: TGTGCCAGCCGCGGGCAGGACACTGAAGCTTTCTTT; V: TRBV5-6; size: -; D: -; J: TRBJ1-1
CDR3: CAIRGPSSGNTIYF; DNA: TGTGCCATCAGGGGGCCGAGCTCTGGAAACACCATATATTTT; V: TRBV12-3/TRBV12-4; size: -; D: TRBD1; J: TRBJ1-3
CDR3: CSAQHPDRGPQYF; DNA: TGCAGTGCTCAGCACCCCGACAGGGGGCCGCAGTATTTT; V: TRBV20-1; size: many; D: TRBD1; J: TRBJ2-3
CDR3: CASSQSDRNQPQHF; DNA: TGTGCCAGCAGCCAATCGGACAGGAATCAGCCCCAGCATTTT; V: TRBV9; size: -; D: TRBD1; J: TRBJ1-5
CDR3: CSASERSGWETQYF; DNA: TGCAGTGCTAGTGAAAGGAGCGGGTGGGAGACCCAGTACTTC; V: TRBV20-1; size: -; D: -; J: TRBJ2-5
CDR3: CMTLGDAYGYTF; DNA: TGCATGACTCTCGGGGACGCCTATGGCTACACCTTC; V: TRBV29-1; size: many; D: -; J: TRBJ1-2
CDR3: CASRAGSAYNEQFF; DNA: TGTGCCAGCAGGGCCGGGAGCGCCTACAATGAGCAGTTCTTC; V: TRBV27; size: few; D: -; J: TRBJ2-1
CDR3: CASSYGEGGYTF; DNA: TGCGCCAGCAGCTACGGGGAGGGTGGCTACACCTTC; V: TRBV5-1; size: few; D: -; J: TRBJ1-2
CDR3: CASSHRMGDTQYF; DNA: TGCGCCAGCAGCCACCGAATGGGAGATACGCAGTATTTT; V: TRBV4-3; size: -; D: -; J: TRBJ2-3
CDR3: CASSIRGLYTGELFF; DNA: TGTGCCAGCAGCATCAGGGGGCTCTACACCGGGGAGCTGTTTTTT; V: TRBV12-3/TRBV12-4; size: -; D: TRBD1; J: TRBJ2-2
CDR3: CASNDLRAAETQYF; DNA: TGCGCCAGCAACGACCTCAGGGCGGCTGAGACCCAGTACTTC; V: TRBV5-1; size: -; D: -; J: TRBJ2-5
CDR3: CSASGRGRDEQYF; DNA: TGCAGTGCTAGCGGCAGGGGGCGCGACGAGCAGTACTTC; V: TRBV20-1; size: many; D: TRBD1; J: TRBJ2-7
CDR3: CASTTGTSGSGEQFF; DNA: TGCGCCAGCACAACCGGGACTAGCGGGAGTGGTGAGCAGTTCTTC; V: TRBV5-1; size: -; D: TRBD2; J: TRBJ2-1
CDR3: CASSWDSLSNQPQHF; DNA: TGTGCCAGCAGCTGGGACAGTTTGAGCAATCAGCCCCAGCATTTT; V: TRBV7-2; size: -; D: TRBD1; J: TRBJ1-5
CDR3: CASSLGGDASETQYF; DNA: TGTGCCAGCAGTTTGGGGGGCGATGCCTCAGAGACCCAGTACTTC; V: TRBV12-3/TRBV12-4; size: -; D: -; J: TRBJ2-5
CDR3: CSVDGTSGRETQYF; DNA: TGCAGCGTTGATGGGACTAGCGGGAGGGAGACCCAGTACTTC; V: TRBV29-1; size: many; D: TRBD2; J: TRBJ2-5
CDR3: CASSLDPGRTGELFF; DNA: TGCGCCAGCAGCTTGGATCCAGGGAGGACCGGGGAGCTGTTTTTT; V: TRBV5-1; size: -; D: -; J: TRBJ2-2
CDR3: CASSVDPSGNSYEQYF; DNA: TGTGCCAGCAGCGTAGATCCTAGCGGGAACTCCTACGAGCAGTACTTC; V: TRBV9; size: -; D: TRBD2; J: TRBJ2-7
CDR3: CASSWEVLAATTRNEQFF; DNA: TGTGCCAGCAGCTGGGAGGTCCTAGCGGCCACCACCCGCAATGAGCAGTTCTTC; V: TRBV5-6; size: -; D: TRBD2; J: TRBJ2-1
CDR3: CASSQGGTYSYNEQFF; DNA: TGCGCCAGCAGCCAAGGAGGGACGTACTCCTACAATGAGCAGTTCTTC; V: TRBV4-1; size: few; D: -; J: TRBJ2-1
CDR3: CASSSLRGRGGELFF; DNA: TGTGCCAGCAGCTCGCTCAGGGGGCGCGGCGGGGAGCTGTTTTTT; V: TRBV11-2; size: -; D: TRBD1; J: TRBJ2-2
CDR3: CASSFGDPPYEQYF; DNA: TGTGCCAGCAGCTTTGGGGACCCCCCCTACGAGCAGTACTTC; V: TRBV7-2; size: many; D: -; J: TRBJ2-7
CDR3: CASKRTGGASPLHF; DNA: TGTGCCAGCAAAAGGACAGGGGGTGCCTCACCCCTCCACTTT; V: TRBV12-3/TRBV12-4; size: few; D: TRBD1; J: TRBJ1-6